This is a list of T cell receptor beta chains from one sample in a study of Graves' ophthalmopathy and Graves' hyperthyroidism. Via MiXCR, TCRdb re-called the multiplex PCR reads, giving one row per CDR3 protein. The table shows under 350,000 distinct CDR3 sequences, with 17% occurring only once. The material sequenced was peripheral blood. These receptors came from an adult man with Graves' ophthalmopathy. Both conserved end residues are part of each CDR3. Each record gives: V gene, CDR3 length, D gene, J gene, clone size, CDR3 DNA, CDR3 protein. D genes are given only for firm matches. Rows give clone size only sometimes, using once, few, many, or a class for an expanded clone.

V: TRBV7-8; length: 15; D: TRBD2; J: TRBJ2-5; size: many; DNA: TGTGCCAGCAGCCCATGGACTAGCGGGGGGGGGACCCAGTACTTC; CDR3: CASSPWTSGGGTQYF
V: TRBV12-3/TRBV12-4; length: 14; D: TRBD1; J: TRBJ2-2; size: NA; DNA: TGTGCCAGCAGTTCCAACCAGGGGGCCGGGGAGCTGTTTTTT; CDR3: CASSSNQGAGELFF
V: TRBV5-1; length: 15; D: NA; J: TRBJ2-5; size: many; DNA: TGCGCCAGCAGCTGGATAGCGAAGACTGGAGAGACCCAGTACTTC; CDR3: CASSWIAKTGETQYF
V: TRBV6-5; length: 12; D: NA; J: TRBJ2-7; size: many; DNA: TGTGCCGCCCACGATTACAGGCAGGAGCAGTACTTC; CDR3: CAAHDYRQEQYF
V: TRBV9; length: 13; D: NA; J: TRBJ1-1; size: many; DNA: TGTGCCAGCAGCGTAGAGGTGGGCACTGAAGCTTTCTTT; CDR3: CASSVEVGTEAFF
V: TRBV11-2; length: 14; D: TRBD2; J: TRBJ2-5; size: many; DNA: TGTGCCAGCAGACCTAGCGGGAGAGGCGAGACCCAGTACTTC; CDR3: CASRPSGRGETQYF
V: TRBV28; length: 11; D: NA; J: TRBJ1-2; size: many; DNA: TGTGCCAGCAGTTTCGGAGGCGGCTACACCTTC; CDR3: CASSFGGGYTF
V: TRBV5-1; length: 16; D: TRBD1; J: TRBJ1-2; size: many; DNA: TGCGCCAGCAGCTTGGTCGGGACAGGAGAAATCTATGGCTACACCTTC; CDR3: CASSLVGTGEIYGYTF
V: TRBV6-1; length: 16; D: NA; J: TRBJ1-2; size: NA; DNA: TGTGCCAGCAGTATAAGGGTCACAGGGATAAACTATGGCTACACCTTC; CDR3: CASSIRVTGINYGYTF
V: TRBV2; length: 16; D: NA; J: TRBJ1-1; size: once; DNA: TGTGCCAGCAGTGAAGGTGGGGGGGCGGTGAACACTGAAGCTTTCTTT; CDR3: CASSEGGGAVNTEAFF
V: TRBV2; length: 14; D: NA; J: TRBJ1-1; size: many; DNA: TGTGCCAGCAGTGAAGAAGGGACGCGGACTGAAGCTTTCTTT; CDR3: CASSEEGTRTEAFF
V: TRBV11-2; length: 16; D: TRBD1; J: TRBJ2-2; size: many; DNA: TGTGCCAGCAGCCCCATTGCGGGACAGGGCGCCGGGGAGCTGTTTTTT; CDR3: CASSPIAGQGAGELFF
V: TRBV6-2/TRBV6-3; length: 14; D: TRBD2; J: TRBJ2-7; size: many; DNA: TGTGCCAGCAGCCGACTAGCGGGCCTGTACGAGCAGTACTTC; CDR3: CASSRLAGLYEQYF
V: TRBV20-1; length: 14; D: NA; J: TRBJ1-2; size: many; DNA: TGCAGTGCTAAACCGGGGGGGCGGAGGTATGGCTACACCTTC; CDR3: CSAKPGGRRYGYTF
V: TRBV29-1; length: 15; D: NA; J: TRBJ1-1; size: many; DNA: TGCAGCGTTACCCGAGCCACAGGGAGGAACACTGAAGCTTTCTTT; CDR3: CSVTRATGRNTEAFF
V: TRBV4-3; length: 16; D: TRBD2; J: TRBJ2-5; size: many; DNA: TGCGCCAGCAGCCGAGCCTTCGCGGGGGAATCGGAGACCCAGTACTTC; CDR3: CASSRAFAGESETQYF
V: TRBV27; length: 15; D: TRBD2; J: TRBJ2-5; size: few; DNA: TGTGCCAGCAGTCGAGCGGGAGGCCCTGTGGAGACCCAGTACTTC; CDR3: CASSRAGGPVETQYF
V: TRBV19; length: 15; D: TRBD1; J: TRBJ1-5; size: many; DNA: TGTGCCAGTAGTACGCCGGGACAGGGAACTCAGCCCCAGCATTTT; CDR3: CASSTPGQGTQPQHF
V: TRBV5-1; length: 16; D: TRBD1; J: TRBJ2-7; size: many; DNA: TGCGCCAGCAGCTATACCGGGACAGGGTACTCCTACGAGCAGTACTTC; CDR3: CASSYTGTGYSYEQYF
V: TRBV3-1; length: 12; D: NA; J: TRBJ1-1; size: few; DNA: TGTGCCAGCAGCCAAGAGTCCGGCCGGGCTTTCTTT; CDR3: CASSQESGRAFF
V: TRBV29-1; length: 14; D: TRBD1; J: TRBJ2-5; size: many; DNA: TGCAGCGTCCTGAGACAGGGGGCAGTCGAGACCCAGTACTTC; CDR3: CSVLRQGAVETQYF
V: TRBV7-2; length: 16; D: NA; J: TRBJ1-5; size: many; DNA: TGTGCCAGCAGCTTAGAAGGTGGGCGAAACAATCAGCCCCAGCATTTT; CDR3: CASSLEGGRNNQPQHF
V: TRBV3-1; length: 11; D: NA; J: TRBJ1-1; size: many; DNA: TGTGCCAGCAGCCAAGAATCTAAAGCTTTCTTT; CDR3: CASSQESKAFF
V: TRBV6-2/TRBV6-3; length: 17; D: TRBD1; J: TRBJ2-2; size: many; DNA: TGTGCCAGCAGTTACCGGACAGGGGTTTTGAACACCGGGGAGCTGTTTTTT; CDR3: CASSYRTGVLNTGELFF
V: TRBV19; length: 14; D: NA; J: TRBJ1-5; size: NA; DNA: TGTGCCACCAAGACAGTGATTAGCAATCAGCCCCAGCATTTT; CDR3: CATKTVISNQPQHF
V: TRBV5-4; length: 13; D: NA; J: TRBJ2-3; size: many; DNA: TGTGCCAGCAGCCTGCAGGGGTCTAGTACGCAGTATTTT; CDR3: CASSLQGSSTQYF
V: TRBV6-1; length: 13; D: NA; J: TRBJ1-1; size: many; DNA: TGTGCCAGCAGAGTGGACAGCGGACGGGAAGCTTTCTTT; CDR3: CASRVDSGREAFF
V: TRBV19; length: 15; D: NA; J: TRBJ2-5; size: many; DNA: TGTGCCAGTGGCCCCGGACAGATCAACCAAGAGACCCAGTACTTC; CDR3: CASGPGQINQETQYF
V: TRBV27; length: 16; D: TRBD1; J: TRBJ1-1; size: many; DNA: TGTGCCAGCAGGACCAGGACAGGCTCGATGAACACTGAAGCTTTCTTT; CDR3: CASRTRTGSMNTEAFF
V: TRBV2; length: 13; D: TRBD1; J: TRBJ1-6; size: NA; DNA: TGTGCCGGCTCGGGGACAGAAAATTCACCCCTCCACTTT; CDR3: CAGSGTENSPLHF
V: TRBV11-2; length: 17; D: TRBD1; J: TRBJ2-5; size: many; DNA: TGTGCCAGCAGCCGCAGCACCGGATGGACAGGTCAAGAGACCCAGTACTTC; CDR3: CASSRSTGWTGQETQYF
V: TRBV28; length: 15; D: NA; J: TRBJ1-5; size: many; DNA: TGTGCCAGCAGTTTATTTGGTAGGGGGAATCAGCCCCAGCATTTT; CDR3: CASSLFGRGNQPQHF
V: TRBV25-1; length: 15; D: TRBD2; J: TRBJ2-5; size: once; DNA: TGTGCCAGCGGCCGAGGGCGGGAGAACGAGGAGACCCAGTACTTC; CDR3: CASGRGRENEETQYF
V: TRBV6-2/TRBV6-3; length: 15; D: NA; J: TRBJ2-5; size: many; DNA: TGTGCCAGCAGTTATGGGCTCACAGCCCGTGAGACCCAGTACTTC; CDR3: CASSYGLTARETQYF
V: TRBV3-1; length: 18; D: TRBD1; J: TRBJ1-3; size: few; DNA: TGTGCCAGCAGCCAAACCCTTACAGGGGGGACATCTGGAAACACCATATATTTT; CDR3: CASSQTLTGGTSGNTIYF
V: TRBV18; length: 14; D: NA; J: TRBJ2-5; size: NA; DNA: TGTGCCAGCTCACCAGGGGCGACCCAAGAGACCCAGTACTTC; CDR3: CASSPGATQETQYF
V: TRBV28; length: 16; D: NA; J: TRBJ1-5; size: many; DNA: TGTGCCAGCAGGGAAGGGGGACACTTAAGCAATCAGCCCCAGCATTTT; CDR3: CASREGGHLSNQPQHF
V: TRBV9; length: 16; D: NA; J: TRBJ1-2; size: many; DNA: TGTGCCAGCAGCGAATCTGGGACGGATACTATGTTGGGCTACACCTTC; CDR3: CASSESGTDTMLGYTF
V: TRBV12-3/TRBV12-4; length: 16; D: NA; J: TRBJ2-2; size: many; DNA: TGTGCCAGCAGTCCACTGGGAGGGGGGAACACCGGGGAGCTGTTTTTT; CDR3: CASSPLGGGNTGELFF
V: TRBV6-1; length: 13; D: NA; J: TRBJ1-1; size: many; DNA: TGTGCCAGCAGTAGTTTAACTGGGGCTGAAGCTTTCTTT; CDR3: CASSSLTGAEAFF
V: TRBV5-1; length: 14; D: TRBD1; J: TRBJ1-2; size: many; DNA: TGCGCCAGCAGCCCACCGGGACAGAACTATGGCTACACCTTC; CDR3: CASSPPGQNYGYTF
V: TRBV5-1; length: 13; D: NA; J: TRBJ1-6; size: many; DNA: TGCGCCAGCACCCCTGGATGGAATTCACCCCTCCACTTT; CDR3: CASTPGWNSPLHF